These 30 T cell receptor beta chains were sequenced from one sample in a study of T cell repertoires in cytomegalovirus infection. TCRdb re-called the reads with MiXCR, one entry per CDR3 protein. The sample lists around 530,000 distinct CDR3 sequences, around 27% occurring once. The sequenced sample consisted of PBMCs. The receptors were gathered from a human donor in good health (CMV status not recorded). Some clones in this sample may be carry-over from other donors' samples.

This clonotype has only a few counts. The chain couples TRBV7-9 to TRBJ1-2; no firm D call. Germline lookup yields CDR1 SEHNR and CDR2 FQNEAQ (reference sequence). The CDR3 is 14 amino acids. Trimming left V 5 bases short and J 6 bases short, with 16 bases between. The CDR3 here is CASSTGQALHGYTF. In DNA form, the CDR3 reads TGTGCCAGCAGCACGGGCCAAGCACTCCATGGCTACACCTTC. Combining the CDR3 with reference TRBV7-9 and TRBJ1-2 gives the whole variable domain DTGVSQNPRHKITKRGQNVTFRCDPISEHNRLYWYRQTLGQGPEFLTYFQNEAQLEKSRLLSDRFSAERPKGSFSTLEIQRTEQGDSAMYLCASSTGQALHGYTFGSGTRLTVV.

This clonotype was picked up many times. This chain links TRBV12-3 or TRBV12-4 with TRBJ2-1; 7 positions agree with TRBD2. The J segment lost 14 bases and the V segment lost 5 bases, leaving 12 bases of the junction unmatched. The CDR3 loop spans 13 amino acids. The DNA of the CDR3 is TGTGCCAGCAGTCTCCTTTTGGGGGAGGGCGAGTTCTTC. Protein sequence: CASSLLLGEGEFF.

This clonotype was picked up many times. This rearrangement joins TRBV19 to TRBJ2-2; 11 positions agree with TRBD2. Germline trimming cut 7 bases from V and 0 bases from J; bases unmatched to any gene: 1. CDR3 length equals 15 residues. Germline V gene data show CDR1 as LNHDA and CDR2 as SQIVND (reference sequence). The CDR3 loop is CASKGLAANTGELFF. DNA of the CDR3: TGTGCCAGTAAGGGACTAGCGGCGAACACCGGGGAGCTGTTTTTT.

The chain joins TRBV4-2 to TRBJ2-1, with 11 bases lining up with TRBD2. Germline V CDR1 and CDR2: LGHNA, YNFKEQ. V shed 1 base and J 0 bases; nucleotides not matched to a gene: 5. The CDR3 has 18 amino acids. The CDR3 coding sequence is TGTGCCAGCAGCCAAGGGCTAGCGGGAGGTTCCTCCTACAATGAGCAGTTCTTC. Its protein product is CASSQGLAGGSSYNEQFF.

This clonotype was found a few times. The gene calls are TRBV7-9 and TRBJ2-3; a weak D match, TRBD2 (7 bases). The CDR3 has 15 residues. Deletions cut 7 bases from V and 2 bases from J, with 16 bases between. Looked up from germline, CDR1 is SEHNR and CDR2 is FQNEAQ (reference sequence). The CDR3 region is CASILGGGFTDTQYF. The CDR3 DNA is TGTGCCAGCATTCTGGGGGGGGGCTTCACAGATACGCAGTATTTT.

There are a few counts of this clonotype. The rearrangement joins TRBV12-3 or TRBV12-4 to TRBJ2-5; D unresolved. V gave up 0 bases and J gave up 1 base, with 9 bases separating them. The CDR3 is 15 residues long. CDR3 loop: CASSLARVSQETQYF. In DNA, the CDR3 is TGTGCCAGCAGTTTAGCGCGAGTCTCCCAAGAGACCCAGTACTTC.

The chain recombines TRBV7-6 with TRBJ2-1; 9 nucleotides line up with TRBD2. In germline, CDR1 is SGHVS, CDR2 FNYEAQ. Losses at the gene ends were 0 bases for V and 0 bases for J; bases not matched to a gene: 3. This CDR3 contains 17 residues. The DNA of the CDR3 is TGTGCCAGCAGCTTAGCGGGACTAGCCAGCTCCTACAATGAGCAGTTCTTC. This codes for CASSLAGLASSYNEQFF.

This sequence joins TRBV6-4 and TRBJ2-1, with 10 bases fitting TRBD2. The junction had 11 bases not matched to a gene; V was cut back by 6 bases and J by 9 bases. The CDR3 has 15 residues. The germline CDR1 and CDR2 sequences are MRHNA and SNTAGT. The CDR3 region is CASSASGRAWSEQFF. CDR3 bases: TGTGCCAGCAGCGCCAGCGGGAGGGCCTGGAGTGAGCAGTTCTTC.

This clonotype occurred a few times. V and J are TRBV11-3 and TRBJ2-1; TRBD2 aligns across 9 bases. The CDR3 has 18 residues. Germline trimming cut 1 base from V and 6 bases from J; bases unmatched to any gene: 13. Germline values: CDR1 SGHNT, CDR2 YENEEA. CDR3 sequence reads: CASSLGSAGGPLRNEQFF. The CDR3 DNA follows: TGTGCCAGCAGCTTAGGTTCGGCGGGAGGGCCGCTTCGCAATGAGCAGTTCTTC. Full variable domain (missing parts from reference TRBV11-3 and TRBJ2-1): EAGVVQSPRYKIIEKKQPVAFWCNPISGHNTLYWYLQNLGQGPELLIRYENEEAVDDSQLPKDRFSAERLKGVDSTLKIQPAELGDSAVYLCASSLGSAGGPLRNEQFFGPGTRLTVL.

V gene TRBV4-3 combines with J gene TRBJ1-1; perhaps TRBD1 as D (5 bases). The CDR3 has 16 residues. Germline V gives CDR1 LGHNA, CDR2 YSLEER. Between the trimmed V and J ends, which lost 0 bases and 4 bases, there was a span of 15 bases. This CDR3 reads CASSQDPRGGATEAFF. DNA of the CDR3: TGCGCCAGCAGCCAAGATCCTCGGGGGGGTGCCACTGAAGCTTTCTTT.

The chain combines TRBV11-2 with TRBJ2-3; maybe TRBD2 (6 bases). The CDR3 extends over 15 amino acids. The V and J ends lost 3 bases and 0 bases respectively, with 10 bases between them. Germline V CDR1 and CDR2: SGHAT, FQNNGV. Here the CDR3 DNA reads TGTGCCAGCAGCTTCGGGGGTGGTAGCACAGATACGCAGTATTTT. It yields the protein CASSFGGGSTDTQYF.

V usage is TRBV4-1 and J usage is TRBJ2-5; D is ambiguous. Germline V gives CDR1 MGHRA, CDR2 YSYEKL. This CDR3 comprises 15 residues. V was trimmed by 0 bases and J by 2 bases, leaving 10 bases between them. The CDR3 loop is CASSQDLLEQETQYF. The DNA for the CDR3 is TGCGCCAGCAGCCAAGATCTGCTAGAACAAGAGACCCAGTACTTC.

V gene TRBV20-1 combines with J gene TRBJ2-7, with D possibly matching TRBD2 (6 bases). The length of the CDR3 is 12 residues. Looked up from germline, CDR1 is DFQATT and CDR2 is SNEGSKA (reference sequence). Trimming removed 6 bases from V and 4 bases from J, with 13 bases in between. CDR3 residues: CSAGRDRYEQYF. The CDR3 DNA reads TGCAGTGCCGGGAGAGACAGATACGAGCAGTACTTC.

In this sample, this clonotype turned up many times. CDR3 protein: CASSSDLAGRNEQFF. DNA of the CDR3: TGTGCCAGCAGCTCCGACCTAGCGGGACGCAATGAGCAGTTCTTC. The chain couples TRBV7-2 to TRBJ2-1, with 9 positions matching TRBD2. In germline, CDR1 is SGHTA, CDR2 FQGNSA. The J segment lost 6 bases and the V segment lost 4 bases, leaving 7 bases of the junction unmatched. The CDR3 is made up of 15 amino acids.

This chain links TRBV7-2 with TRBJ2-3; D is unclear. This CDR3 has 16 amino acids. Germline assignment: CDR1 SGHTA and CDR2 FQGNSA. Trimming stripped 1 base from V and 4 bases from J, with 15 bases between. CDR3 loop: CASSLVQSNPADTQYF. Written as DNA, the CDR3 is TGTGCCAGCAGCTTAGTTCAATCTAATCCCGCAGATACGCAGTATTTT.

The chain combines TRBV19 with TRBJ2-4, with TRBD1 matching over 7 bases. The V segment lost 5 bases and the J segment 0 bases; nucleotides outside the gene matches: 13. This CDR3 is 18 amino acids long. Germline CDR1 and CDR2: LNHDA and SQIVND (reference sequence). This CDR3 is CASSDRATRLLAKNIQYF. In nucleotides, the CDR3 is TGTGCCAGTAGTGACAGGGCAACGAGACTTTTAGCCAAAAACATTCAGTACTTC.

This clonotype was seen once. The chain has TRBV9 and TRBJ2-5, with TRBD2 matching over 8 bases. J was trimmed by 1 base and V by 2 bases; bases with no gene match: 13. CDR1 is SGDLS, CDR2 YYNGEE, per germline. This CDR3 has 18 amino acids. DNA of the CDR3: TGTGCCAGCAGCGTTGGGGCAAGCGGGAGAATAGGCCAAGAGACCCAGTACTTC. Its translation is CASSVGASGRIGQETQYF.

The V and J genes are TRBV7-2 and TRBJ2-5, with TRBD2 matching over 8 bases. The CDR3 runs 16 residues. V lost 2 bases and J lost 5; bases outside the gene matches: 10. CDR1 and CDR2 from the germline V gene are SGHTA and FQGNSA. This CDR3 is CASSLNPAGVGETQYF. The CDR3, as DNA: TGTGCCAGCAGCTTAAATCCAGCGGGAGTAGGGGAGACCCAGTACTTC.

The chain combines TRBV12-5 with TRBJ2-3, with no clear D. Trimming shortened V by 2 bases and J by 7 bases, and 4 bases separated the two germline ends. There are 11 residues in the CDR3. CDR1 and CDR2 (germline): LGHNT, FRNRAP. Here the CDR3 reads CASGLLNTQYF. The CDR3 nucleotides are TGTGCTAGTGGTTTGTTAAATACGCAGTATTTT.

The table lists this clonotype with a few counts. J is TRBJ2-1 and V is TRBV24-1; D is unclear. CDR3 length: 14 residues. Trimming removed 4 bases from V and 7 bases from J, with 13 bases in between. Germline V gives CDR1 KGHDR, CDR2 SFDVKD. This CDR3 is CATSDPRAANEQFF. In nucleotides, the CDR3 is TGTGCCACCAGTGACCCCCGGGCGGCAAATGAGCAGTTCTTC.

The chain combines TRBV6-1 with TRBJ2-5, with 10 bases aligning to TRBD2. From germline, CDR1 is MNHNS and CDR2 SASEGT. The trim removed 5 bases at V and 5 bases at J, leaving 8 bases unmatched. The CDR3 covers 15 residues. In DNA form, the CDR3 reads TGTGCCAGCAGTCTCCTAGCGGGAGTTATGGAGACCCAGTACTTC. It codes for CASSLLAGVMETQYF.

In the case of this clonotype: A clone one base away is much larger, so this may be a read error. The gene calls are TRBV7-9 and TRBJ1-1; 7 bases match TRBD1. The CDR3 has 13 amino acids. The germline V gene has CDR1 SEHNR and CDR2 FQNEAQ (reference sequence). The CDR3 reads CASSLTGKTGAFF. In DNA, the CDR3 is TGTGCCAGCAGCTTGACAGGGAAGACTGGAGCTTTCTTT. The whole variable domain, remainder taken from reference TRBV7-9 and TRBJ1-1, is DTGVSQNPRHKITKRGQNVTFRCDPISEHNRLYWYRQTLGQGPEFLTYFQNEAQLEKSRLLSDRFSAERPKGSFSTLEIQRTEQGDSAMYLCASSLTGKTGAFFGQGTRLTVV.

Only a few counts were recorded for this clonotype. The genes are TRBV19 and TRBJ1-5; D gene ambiguous. Germline assignment: CDR1 LNHDA and CDR2 SQIVND (reference sequence). The V end lost 3 bases, the J end lost 0 bases, and 6 bases lay between the germline ends. CDR3 length: 14 amino acids. The CDR3 here is CASSIWGSNQPQHF. The CDR3 region has the DNA TGTGCCAGTAGTATTTGGGGTAGCAATCAGCCCCAGCATTTT.

V usage is TRBV20-1 and J usage is TRBJ2-1, with 8 bases identical to TRBD2. Germline CDR1 reads DFQATT; CDR2 reads SNEGSKA (reference sequence). V was clipped by 1 base and J by 6 bases; unmatched bases: 8. This CDR3 comprises 15 residues. CDR3 in amino acids: CSARVASSGRNEQFF. The CDR3, as DNA: TGCAGTGCTAGAGTTGCTTCTAGCGGGCGCAATGAGCAGTTCTTC.

This chain links TRBV7-9 with TRBJ2-1, with 9 nucleotides matching TRBD1. Germline V CDR1 and CDR2: SEHNR, FQNEAQ (reference sequence). Trimming cost V 8 bases and J 6 bases; bases outside gene matches: 11. There are 15 residues in the CDR3. CDR3 nucleotide sequence: TGTGCCAGCGAGTGGGGGACAGGGAAGGTCAATGAGCAGTTCTTC. Translated, it gives CASEWGTGKVNEQFF.

V usage is TRBV5-1 and J usage is TRBJ2-3, with 7 bases identical to TRBD2. Germline CDR1 and CDR2: SGHRS and YFSETQ. With 5 bases clipped from V and 2 bases from J, the junction kept 8 bases outside the gene matches. The CDR3 spans 15 residues. CDR3 sequence (DNA): TGCGCCAGCAGTGGCGGGAGTGGGCCCACAGATACGCAGTATTTT. Translating gives CASSGGSGPTDTQYF.

The sample holds a few counts of this clonotype. The chain joins TRBV12-3 or TRBV12-4 to TRBJ2-3; D may be TRBD1 (6 bases). This CDR3 has 13 amino acids. With 7 bases removed from V and 3 bases from J, the gap between germline ends came to 11 bases. Here the CDR3 reads CASKTGLTDTQYF. CDR3 bases: TGTGCCAGCAAAACAGGGTTGACAGATACGCAGTATTTT.

The chain is built from TRBV5-1 and TRBJ1-1; perhaps TRBD1 as D (6 bases). The V and J ends lost 7 bases and 0 bases respectively, with 10 bases between them. Germline V gives CDR1 SGHRS, CDR2 YFSETQ. The CDR3 loop spans 13 amino acids. CDR3 in amino acids: CASYGGLNTEAFF. The DNA for the CDR3 is TGCGCCAGCTATGGGGGCTTGAACACTGAAGCTTTCTTT. Variable domain in full (rest from reference TRBV5-1 and TRBJ1-1): KAGVTQTPRYLIKTRGQQVTLSCSPISGHRSVSWYQQTPGQGLQFLFEYFSETQRNKGNFPGRFSGRQFSNSRSEMNVSTLELGDSALYLCASYGGLNTEAFFGQGTRLTVV.

The chain uses TRBV20-1 and TRBJ1-4; D is ambiguous. V was clipped by 3 bases and J by 5 bases, with 7 bases between them. Looked up from germline, CDR1 is DFQATT and CDR2 is SNEGSKA (reference sequence). The CDR3 is made up of 12 amino acids. CDR3 sequence (DNA): TGCAGTGCTAGTAGAGGAAATGAAAAACTGTTTTTT. This sequence encodes CSASRGNEKLFF.

This clonotype was seen many times. The gene calls are TRBV7-8 and TRBJ2-2, with D perhaps TRBD1 (6 bases). Trimming left V 4 bases short and J 4 bases short, with 13 bases between. Germline V gives CDR1 SGHVS, CDR2 FQNEAQ. The CDR3 sequence is 15 residues long. CDR3 region: CASSSGTKSTGELFF. The DNA of the CDR3 is TGTGCCAGCAGCTCCGGGACAAAAAGCACCGGGGAGCTGTTTTTT.